Following are 24 T cell receptor beta chains from one sample sequenced in a study of a mutant IDH1 vaccine in newly diagnosed glioma. Clones were sequenced by immunoSEQ multiplex PCR, and TCRdb holds only the in-frame ones, with some missing. Counted here are 30,000 to 40,000 clones, about four fifths occurring once; the ten biggest clones make up 4% to 6%. Time point defined: week 23, last vaccination. In every dose of vaccine, 300 ug of mutant IDH1 20-mer peptide was given alongside topical imiquimod. Their specific antigens are unknown. The material sequenced was PBMCs, taken from a glioma patient whose treatment included an IDH1 peptide vaccine. Every receptor here comes from a man aged 40-49 years with glioma.

This clone was observed a few times. The chain links TRBV2 to TRBJ1-5; no firm D call. The ends were cut back, 1 base at V and 6 bases at J, with 7 bases in the middle. The CDR3 length is 13 residues. Germline loops: CDR1 SNHLY, CDR2 FYNNEI. CDR3 DNA: TGTGCCAGCAGTGAAGGTCAACTTCAGCCCCAGCATTTT. This encodes CASSEGQLQPQHF.

This sequence joins TRBV15 and TRBJ2-7; D not certain. This CDR3 comprises 14 residues. Deletions cut 1 base from V and 2 bases from J, with 9 bases between. Germline assignment: CDR1 LNHNV and CDR2 YYDKDF (reference sequence). CDR3 amino acids: CATSRVRAAYEQYF. The CDR3 nucleotides read TGTGCCACCAGCAGAGTACGGGCTGCCTACGAGCAGTACTTC.

In its sample, this clone is medium-sized. The rearrangement joins TRBV10-3 to TRBJ2-2, with D perhaps matching TRBD2 (6 bases). Germline lookup yields CDR1 ENHRY and CDR2 SYGVKD. Deletions cut 11 bases from V and 3 bases from J, with 22 bases between. The CDR3 spans 16 residues. CDR3 DNA sequence: TGTGCCGTGGCTAGCGCTCCCTCGAGAGACACCGGGGAGCTGTTTTTT. Translation: CAVASAPSRDTGELFF.

The chain recombines TRBV28 with TRBJ2-1, with 10 bases lining up with TRBD2. V dropped 5 bases and J dropped 8; count of bases not matched to a gene: 12. CDR3 length equals 16 residues. Looked up from germline, CDR1 is MDHEN and CDR2 is SYDVKM. CDR3 protein: CASSGKLAGSSHEQFF. CDR3 coding DNA: TGTGCCAGCAGTGGAAAACTAGCGGGGAGCTCGCATGAGCAGTTCTTC.

The V and J genes are TRBV10-3 and TRBJ1-5, with a possible D match to TRBD1 (6 bases). The CDR3 sequence is 14 residues long. CDR1 is ENHRY and CDR2 is SYGVKD in the germline V gene. The ends were cut back, 4 bases at V and 4 bases at J, with 11 bases in the middle. The CDR3 sequence is CAISVEGGNQPQHF. In DNA, the CDR3 is TGTGCCATCAGTGTGGAAGGGGGGAATCAGCCCCAGCATTTT.

The gene calls are TRBV28 and TRBJ2-3, with TRBD2 matching 12 bases. The ends lost 6 bases at V and 3 bases at J; junction bases unmatched: 10. This CDR3 comprises 17 residues. Germline V lookup: CDR1 MDHEN, CDR2 SYDVKM. This CDR3 is CASSKRLLAGGTDTQYF. The CDR3 nucleotides read TGTGCCAGCAGCAAACGTCTGCTAGCGGGAGGGACAGATACGCAGTATTTT.

This clone was found a few times. The chain recombines TRBV7-2 with TRBJ1-1; 11 bases map to TRBD1. This CDR3 contains 14 residues. Trimming removed 6 bases from V and 5 bases from J; junction bases left unmatched: 5. Germline-derived CDR1 and CDR2 are SGHTA and FQGNSA. The CDR3 region has the DNA TGTGCCAGCAGAGGGACAGGGGGTCAGACTGAAGCTTTCTTT. It translates to CASRGTGGQTEAFF.

V and J are TRBV6-5 and TRBJ1-2; weak D call: TRBD1 (6 bases). Trimming pared 3 bases from V and 4 bases from J, leaving 15 bases between. Germline V gives CDR1 MNHEY, CDR2 SVGAGI. The CDR3 is 15 residues long. The CDR3 DNA is TGTGCCAGCAGTTATCATCGACAGGCCAGCTATGGCTACACCTTC. Its protein is CASSYHRQASYGYTF.

The chain combines TRBV14 with TRBJ2-3; 11 nucleotides line up with TRBD2. Germline CDR1 and CDR2: SGHDN and FVKESK. With V trimmed by 6 bases and J by 1 base, 12 bases remained unmatched. This CDR3 spans 18 amino acids. Here the CDR3 reads CASRPSPSGGTRTDTQYF. The DNA of the CDR3 is TGTGCCAGCAGACCCTCCCCTAGCGGGGGGACGCGCACAGATACGCAGTATTTT.

V and J are TRBV6-4 and TRBJ2-1; 8 nucleotides line up with TRBD2. The CDR3 length is 15 residues. The V gene end was trimmed by 0 bases and the J gene end by 4 bases; junction bases not matched to a gene: 2. From germline, CDR1 is MRHNA and CDR2 SNTAGT. CDR3 in amino acids: CASSDSAGDYNEQFF. For the CDR3, the DNA is TGTGCCAGCAGTGACTCAGCGGGGGATTACAATGAGCAGTTCTTC.

J is TRBJ2-5 and V is TRBV11-3; the D is unclear. This CDR3 has 12 amino acids. The V and J ends lost 0 bases and 5 bases respectively, with 4 bases between them. CDR1 and CDR2 (germline): SGHNT, YENEEA. The CDR3 nucleotides are TGTGCCAGCAGCTTAGATGGGGAGACCCAGTACTTC. Its protein is CASSLDGETQYF.

This clone was seen just once. This chain uses TRBV11-2 with TRBJ2-7, with a weak D call TRBD1 (6 bases). Germline V gives CDR1 SGHAT, CDR2 FQNNGV. The CDR3 consists of 15 residues. Trimming took 6 bases from V and 0 from J, leaving 15 bases between them. CDR3 bases: TGTGCCAGCAGACCTAGTACAGGGTTCTCCTACGAGCAGTACTTC. This gives the protein CASRPSTGFSYEQYF. Based on the CDR3 plus reference TRBV11-2 and TRBJ2-7, the full variable domain is EAGVAQSPRYKIIEKRQSVAFWCNPISGHATLYWYQQILGQGPKLLIQFQNNGVVDDSQLPKDRFSAERLKGVDSTLKIQPAKLEDSAVYLCASRPSTGFSYEQYFGPGTRLTVT.

The V and J genes are TRBV21-1 and TRBJ2-1; the D call in the table, TRBD1, was not verified against the DNA. TRBV21-1 corresponds to a pseudogene. The CDR3 is 16 residues long. CDR3 loop: CASSRGPGQAYNEQFF. CDR3 DNA: TGTGCCAGCAGCAGGGGGCCGGGACAGGCCTACAATGAGCAGTTCTTC.

The chain recombines TRBV5-1 with TRBJ2-1, with D perhaps TRBD2 (6 bases). The CDR3 loop spans 14 amino acids. The V gene's germline CDR1 is SGHRS and CDR2 YFSETQ. The V and J ends lost 4 bases and 6 bases respectively, with 14 bases between them. The CDR3 bases are TGCGCCAGCAGCCCGCGACTAGTTGGCAATGAGCAGTTCTTC. This translates into CASSPRLVGNEQFF.

The chain carries TRBV11-1 and TRBJ2-5; D may be TRBD1 or TRBD2 (5 bases each). CDR1 and CDR2 (germline): SGHAT, FQDESV (reference sequence). The V and J ends lost 3 bases and 3 bases respectively, with 14 bases between them. The CDR3 is made up of 15 amino acids. Here the CDR3 DNA reads TGTGCCAGCAGCTTCCTGGACGGGGCGGAAGAGACCCAGTACTTC. Translation gives CASSFLDGAEETQYF.

This clone was observed a single time. The J gene is TRBJ1-4, the V gene TRBV7-6, with D tentatively TRBD1 (5 bases). Germline CDR1 and CDR2: SGHVS and FNYEAQ. The V and J ends lost 5 bases and 1 base respectively, with 17 bases between them. The length of the CDR3 is 17 residues. The CDR3 coding sequence is TGTGCCAGCAGCCAAAGAGCCTGGGGCGGAACTAATGAAAAACTGTTTTTT. Translated: CASSQRAWGGTNEKLFF.

The rearrangement uses TRBV18 and TRBJ2-6, with unresolved D. From germline, CDR1 is KGHSH and CDR2 LQKENI. This CDR3 has 17 amino acids. V was shortened by 1 base and J by 0 bases, with 10 bases between the two germline ends. CDR3 sequence: CASSPRNQFSGANVLTF. CDR3 nucleotide sequence: TGTGCCAGCTCACCACGAAACCAGTTCTCTGGGGCCAACGTCCTGACTTTC.

This chain joins TRBV5-6 and TRBJ2-3; D unresolved. The CDR3 is made up of 15 amino acids. Trimming cost V 5 bases and J 5 bases, with 18 bases left between them. Germline V CDR1 and CDR2: SGHDT, YYEEEE. The CDR3 sequence: CASRVGATARDTQYF. DNA for the CDR3: TGTGCCAGCAGAGTGGGTGCTACAGCACGAGATACGCAGTATTTT.

The chain joins TRBV28 to TRBJ2-2, with D perhaps TRBD1 (6 bases). Germline loops: CDR1 MDHEN, CDR2 SYDVKM. The CDR3 has 15 amino acids. Trimming shortened V by 5 bases and J by 6 bases, and 16 bases separated the two germline ends. CDR3 residues: CASSPQGFQSGELFF. The CDR3 nucleotides are TGTGCCAGCAGTCCTCAGGGGTTTCAATCCGGGGAGCTGTTTTTT.

The chain links TRBV11-2 to TRBJ1-4; no clear D. Per germline, CDR1 SGHAT and CDR2 FQNNGV. The CDR3 is 14 residues long. V gave up 2 bases and J gave up 5 bases, with 9 bases separating them. This chain's CDR3 is CASSLTGPNEKLFF. The CDR3 DNA is TGTGCCAGCAGCTTAACCGGACCGAATGAAAAACTGTTTTTT.

This clone was seen more than once but under ten times. The chain couples TRBV5-6 to TRBJ1-6; no definite D call. Germline values: CDR1 SGHDT, CDR2 YYEEEE. Trimming cost V 1 base and J 7 bases, with 12 bases left between them. This CDR3 has 15 amino acids. CDR3 bases: TGTGCCAGCAGCTTGACGCCGGGGTACAATTCACCCCTCCACTTT. Amino acid sequence: CASSLTPGYNSPLHF.

The gene calls are TRBV25-1 and TRBJ2-5; D uncertain. CDR3 length: 10 residues. CDR1 and CDR2 from the germline V gene are MGHDK and SYGVNS. Trimming stripped 6 bases from V and 2 bases from J, with 1 base between. The CDR3 loop is CASRQETQYF. The CDR3 DNA sequence: TGTGCCAGCAGACAAGAGACCCAGTACTTC.

The genes are TRBV9 and TRBJ2-7; weak D call: TRBD2 (6 bases). Germline CDR1 SGDLS, CDR2 YYNGEE. V lost 0 bases and J lost 3, with 16 bases in between. The CDR3 spans 16 residues. This CDR3 reads CASSVEVGRGLYEQYF. The CDR3 DNA is TGTGCCAGCAGCGTAGAAGTGGGAAGGGGACTCTACGAGCAGTACTTC.

CDR3 sequence: CAISWYGSSYEQYF. CDR3 in DNA: TGTGCCATCAGTTGGTACGGGAGCTCCTACGAGCAGTACTTC. The chain has TRBV10-3 and TRBJ2-5; D might be TRBD2 (6 bases). The J call is in doubt because the DNA end fits TRBJ2-7 better. The CDR3 covers 14 residues. Germline V gene lookup returns CDR1 ENHRY and CDR2 SYGVKD.